Given below is one T cell receptor (beta chain) in context. Per the original methods: Amplifying reference gene primers gave estimates of nucleated cell counts. Data came from immunoSEQ multiplex PCR; TCRdb stores just in-frame clones and leaves some out. The V and J calls and clone size were taken over from that table, and D and trimming were inferred from the DNA. The sample shows nearly 110,000 clones, approximately 90% of them seen only once. The sample originates from a study of blood T cell repertoires in COVID-19. Study in general: The analysed material was cDNA or gDNA that came from T cells, B-cell-depleted T cells, or PBMCs.

Germline loops: CDR1 SQVTM, CDR2 ANQGSEA. The V segment lost 5 bases and the J segment 8 bases; nucleotides outside the gene matches: 10. This CDR3 spans 14 amino acids. Sample: peripheral blood. This clonotype was sampled from a woman aged 25 to 45 with acute or convalescent COVID-19. The chain has TRBV29-1 and TRBJ2-1; 9 bases map to TRBD2. The CDR3 DNA follows: TGCAGCGTTTGGCTAGCGGGAAAAGCCCATGAGCAGTTCTTC. Translated, it gives CSVWLAGKAHEQFF.